This entry lists 9 T cell receptor beta chains sequenced from one sample in a study of T cell responses to AZD1222 COVID-19 vaccine (dated by TCRdb to the early 2020s). Taken with the paper, the label for time point translates to: baseline before first vaccination. Libraries were made using the immunoSEQ multiplex PCR assay. TCRdb took over this immuneACCESS table, retaining in-frame rearrangements with V and J assigned. Such tables are incomplete; in checked studies, under half of the missing clones stem from an unresolved V gene, and the remainder is unexplained. The table for this sample lists roughly 250,000 clones; more than 85% of them were counted only once. Roughly 0.51% of the sample is held by the ten biggest clonotypes. The material was peripheral blood, obtained on day 0 of AZD1222 vaccination. These receptors came from an adult in good health.

The CDR3: CASSQVPRPAGGYTF. The CDR3 nucleotides read TGCGCCAGCAGCCAAGTCCCACGGCCTGCGGGGGGCTACACCTTC. The J gene is TRBJ1-2, the V gene TRBV4-1; no definite D call. Between the trimmed V and J ends, which lost 1 base and 8 bases, there was a span of 17 bases. Looked up from germline, CDR1 is MGHRA and CDR2 is YSYEKL. The length of the CDR3 is 15 residues.

The CDR3 protein is CATSTRGGGDTEAFF. CDR3 nucleotides: TGTGCCACCAGCACTAGGGGGGGAGGAGACACTGAAGCTTTCTTT. The chain combines TRBV15 with TRBJ1-1; possibly TRBD1 for D (6 bases). The CDR3 runs to 15 residues. In germline, CDR1 is LNHNV, CDR2 YYDKDF (reference sequence). Trimming cost V 4 bases and J 3 bases, with 15 bases left between them.

In nucleotides, the CDR3 is TGTGCCAGCAGCCAGGGGACAGCCACAGATACGCAGTATTTT. Its protein is CASSQGTATDTQYF. The gene calls are TRBV3-1 (or the pseudogene TRBV3-2) and TRBJ2-3; 7 positions agree with TRBD1. CDR3 size: 14 residues. CDR1 LGHDT and CDR2 YNNKEL come from the germline V gene (reference sequence). With 3 bases clipped from V and 2 bases from J, the junction kept 2 bases outside the gene matches.

The chain carries TRBV5-1 and TRBJ1-1; D remains ambiguous. The germline V and J ends were trimmed by 1 base and 1 base, with 11 bases remaining between them. CDR1 SGHRS and CDR2 YFSETQ come from the germline V gene. The CDR3 sequence is 15 residues long. CDR3 in DNA: TGCGCCAGCAGCTTGAGGCAGTTGGGGAACACTGAAGCTTTCTTT. Amino acid sequence: CASSLRQLGNTEAFF.

The chain uses TRBV3-1 (or the pseudogene TRBV3-2) and TRBJ1-1; no clear D. V lost 0 bases to trimming and J lost 0 bases, with 8 bases between them. CDR1 and CDR2 (germline): LGHDT, YNNKEL (reference sequence). This CDR3 is built from 15 residues. The CDR3 region has the DNA TGTGCCAGCAGCCAAGATTACGGAATGAACACTGAAGCTTTCTTT. Its protein is CASSQDYGMNTEAFF.

The V call is TRBV19, the J call TRBJ2-1, with 8 positions matching TRBD2. The length of the CDR3 is 16 residues. Germline loops: CDR1 LNHDA, CDR2 SQIVND (reference sequence). The trim removed 5 bases at V and 7 bases at J, leaving 13 bases unmatched. In nucleotides, the CDR3 is TGTGCCAGTAGTCCTTATTCTGGGACTAGGACTAATGAGCAGTTCTTC. Amino acids: CASSPYSGTRTNEQFF.

V and J are TRBV4-2 and TRBJ2-7; no firm D call. Per the germline V gene, CDR1 is LGHNA and CDR2 is YNFKEQ. The CDR3 is made up of 14 amino acids. Between the trimmed V and J ends, which lost 1 base and 6 bases, there was a span of 13 bases. CDR3 nucleotides: TGTGCCAGCAGCCAAGGGGCGGCCAATCGCGAGCAGTACTTC. Its translation: CASSQGAANREQYF.

The rearrangement links TRBV5-1 to TRBJ1-1; D unresolved. This CDR3 is built from 13 residues. Germline V CDR1 and CDR2: SGHRS, YFSETQ. V was cut by 4 bases and J by 7 bases, with 14 bases left in between. The CDR3: CASSPPVGYEAFF. The CDR3 DNA follows: TGCGCCAGCAGCCCTCCGGTGGGGTATGAAGCTTTCTTT. The whole variable domain, remainder taken from reference TRBV5-1 and TRBJ1-1, is KAGVTQTPRYLIKTRGQQVTLSCSPISGHRSVSWYQQTPGQGLQFLFEYFSETQRNKGNFPGRFSGRQFSNSRSEMNVSTLELGDSALYLCASSPPVGYEAFFGQGTRLTVV.

The V and J genes are TRBV5-4 and TRBJ1-2; 7 bases are shared with TRBD1. Germline lookup yields CDR1 SGHNT and CDR2 YYREEE (reference sequence). This CDR3 has 15 residues. The ends lost 4 bases at V and 3 bases at J; junction bases unmatched: 9. CDR3 amino acids: CASSPPTGTDYGYTF. The CDR3 DNA reads as TGTGCCAGCAGCCCACCCACCGGGACAGACTATGGCTACACCTTC.